This TCR beta chain comes out of a study of CD8 T cells in ankylosing spondylitis. The study's findings and limits: Reactive arthritis synovial fluid and blood were previously reported to contain some motif variants. As reported, disease-linked clones showed significant enrichment in matched ankylosing spondylitis synovial fluid. CD8+ cells made up the disease-linked clones, which were relatively rare in peripheral blood. The study identified a TCR beta motif of several highly homologous variants that appeared characteristic of ankylosing spondylitis blood.

For this clonotype: Its antigen is still unknown.

Germline V gene sequence: CDR1 DFQATT, CDR2 SNEGSKA (reference sequence). The CDR3 sequence is 14 residues long. J gave up 1 base and V 3 bases, and 4 bases lay outside the gene matches. Via MiXCR, TCRdb re-called the 5' RACE reads, giving one row per CDR3 protein. The sample has 800,000 to 900,000 distinct CDR3 sequences, 12% seen once. The chain links TRBV20-1 to TRBJ2-3; 7 nucleotides line up with TRBD2. This receptor was taken from a male donor with ankylosing spondylitis. Sequenced input: blood, either unsorted or a sorted T cell fraction (not recorded which). In nucleotides, the CDR3 is TGCAGTGCTAGTCTACGGGAGGGCACAGATACGCAGTATTTT. Amino acid sequence: CSASLREGTDTQYF.